This is a list of T cell receptor beta chains from one sample in a study of cytomegalovirus exposure and HLA in healthy donors. Profiled with immunoSEQ multiplex PCR; TCRdb holds only in-frame clones, not every one. The profile covers more than 95,000 clones, with around two thirds appearing a single time and 9.5% taken by the ten largest. The sequencing input was PBMCs. The receptors shown here come from a woman between 40 and 50 years old in good health and CMV-seropositive. Both conserved end residues are part of each CDR3. D genes are given only for firm matches. The size entry is marked missing in some rows and otherwise reads once, few, many or a size class.

abundance: -; d_gene: -; j_gene: TRBJ2-5; v_gene: TRBV29-1; CDR3aa: CSVGEGEKETQYF; CDR3nt: TGCAGCGTTGGTGAAGGGGAAAAAGAGACCCAGTACTTC
abundance: -; d_gene: -; j_gene: TRBJ1-5; v_gene: TRBV27; CDR3aa: CASSLWTGGQPQHF; CDR3nt: TGTGCCAGCAGTTTGTGGACGGGGGGCCAGCCCCAGCATTTT
abundance: -; d_gene: -; j_gene: TRBJ1-1; v_gene: TRBV6-5; CDR3aa: CASTARANSAEAFF; CDR3nt: TGTGCCAGCACCGCCCGCGCTAACTCCGCTGAAGCTTTCTTT
abundance: -; d_gene: -; j_gene: TRBJ2-6; v_gene: TRBV9; CDR3aa: CASSIPGTGANVLTF; CDR3nt: TGTGCCAGCAGCATACCGGGAACTGGGGCCAACGTCCTGACTTTC
abundance: -; d_gene: TRBD2; j_gene: TRBJ2-5; v_gene: TRBV5-4; CDR3aa: CASSLPRGGTQYF; CDR3nt: TGTGCCAGCAGCTTACCCCGCGGGGGGACCCAGTACTTC
abundance: -; d_gene: -; j_gene: TRBJ2-7; v_gene: TRBV2; CDR3aa: CASSQSGSYEQYF; CDR3nt: TGTGCCAGCAGTCAGTCGGGCTCCTACGAGCAGTACTTC
abundance: few; d_gene: -; j_gene: TRBJ2-5; v_gene: TRBV7-6; CDR3aa: CASSLAQFAKETQYF; CDR3nt: TGTGCCAGCAGCTTAGCCCAATTCGCGAAAGAGACCCAGTACTTC
abundance: -; d_gene: -; j_gene: TRBJ1-5; v_gene: TRBV19; CDR3aa: CASSTQGFQPQHF; CDR3nt: TGTGCCAGTAGTACCCAGGGGTTTCAGCCCCAGCATTTT
abundance: once; d_gene: -; j_gene: TRBJ1-1; v_gene: TRBV9; CDR3aa: CASSASGGGLGNTEAFF; CDR3nt: TGTGCCAGCAGCGCCTCGGGGGGGGGCCTCGGGAACACTGAAGCTTTCTTT
abundance: -; d_gene: TRBD2; j_gene: TRBJ2-2; v_gene: TRBV7-2; CDR3aa: CASSLGTSGTHTNTGELFF; CDR3nt: TGTGCCAGCAGCCTTGGGACTAGCGGGACCCATACCAACACCGGGGAGCTGTTTTTT
abundance: -; d_gene: -; j_gene: TRBJ1-1; v_gene: TRBV5-4; CDR3aa: CASSLGAMNTEAFF; CDR3nt: TGTGCCAGCAGCCTTGGGGCCATGAACACTGAAGCTTTCTTT
abundance: -; d_gene: TRBD1; j_gene: TRBJ2-2; v_gene: TRBV19; CDR3aa: CASSHGTGGFGELFF; CDR3nt: TGTGCCAGTAGCCACGGGACAGGGGGCTTCGGGGAGCTGTTTTTT
abundance: -; d_gene: -; j_gene: TRBJ1-1; v_gene: TRBV19; CDR3aa: CASSMSGNTEAFF; CDR3nt: TGTGCCAGTAGTATGTCGGGGAACACTGAAGCTTTCTTT
abundance: -; d_gene: -; j_gene: TRBJ1-3; v_gene: TRBV28; CDR3aa: CASSWAGQSGNTIYF; CDR3nt: TGTGCCAGCAGTTGGGCGGGGCAGTCTGGGAACACCATATATTTT
abundance: -; d_gene: -; j_gene: TRBJ1-5; v_gene: TRBV7-2; CDR3aa: CASSLGQNSNQPQHF; CDR3nt: TGTGCCAGCAGCTTAGGACAGAATAGCAATCAGCCCCAGCATTTT
abundance: -; d_gene: -; j_gene: TRBJ2-1; v_gene: TRBV15; CDR3aa: CATSREGGGTSYNEQFF; CDR3nt: TGTGCCACCAGCAGAGAAGGGGGCGGGACTTCCTACAATGAGCAGTTCTTC
abundance: -; d_gene: -; j_gene: TRBJ2-1; v_gene: TRBV29-1; CDR3aa: CSVDSYRSYGEQFF; CDR3nt: TGCAGCGTTGATTCTTACAGGTCTTACGGTGAGCAGTTCTTC
abundance: -; d_gene: -; j_gene: TRBJ1-5; v_gene: TRBV18; CDR3aa: CASSPPTGLGNQPQHF; CDR3nt: TGTGCCAGCTCACCACCGACAGGTCTTGGCAATCAGCCCCAGCATTTT
abundance: -; d_gene: -; j_gene: TRBJ1-2; v_gene: TRBV28; CDR3aa: CASSWGGLNRNYGYTF; CDR3nt: TGTGCCAGCAGTTGGGGGGGATTGAATCGAAACTATGGCTACACCTTC
abundance: -; d_gene: -; j_gene: TRBJ1-4; v_gene: TRBV7-9; CDR3aa: CASSLIDFATNEKLFF; CDR3nt: TGTGCCAGCAGCTTAATAGATTTTGCAACTAATGAAAAACTGTTTTTT
abundance: -; d_gene: TRBD1; j_gene: TRBJ1-1; v_gene: TRBV6-4; CDR3aa: CASSGLGQEDTEAFF; CDR3nt: TGTGCCAGCAGTGGTTTAGGACAGGAAGACACTGAAGCTTTCTTT
abundance: -; d_gene: TRBD2; j_gene: TRBJ2-7; v_gene: TRBV4-3; CDR3aa: CASSLGLAGYEQYF; CDR3nt: TGCGCCAGCAGCCTAGGACTAGCTGGGTACGAGCAGTACTTC
abundance: -; d_gene: TRBD1; j_gene: TRBJ2-1; v_gene: TRBV9; CDR3aa: CASTPGTGGHEQFF; CDR3nt: TGTGCCAGCACCCCCGGGACAGGGGGCCATGAGCAGTTCTTC
abundance: -; d_gene: TRBD2; j_gene: TRBJ2-7; v_gene: TRBV4-2; CDR3aa: CASSQDPSREGPYEQYF; CDR3nt: TGTGCCAGCAGCCAAGACCCCTCGCGGGAGGGCCCCTACGAGCAGTACTTC
abundance: -; d_gene: -; j_gene: TRBJ2-4; v_gene: TRBV7-2; CDR3aa: CASSLAAGAAKNIQYF; CDR3nt: TGTGCCAGCAGCTTAGCGGCAGGGGCAGCCAAAAACATTCAGTACTTC
abundance: -; d_gene: -; j_gene: TRBJ1-3; v_gene: TRBV7-8; CDR3aa: CASSLSGGRNTIYF; CDR3nt: TGTGCCAGCAGCTTATCGGGCGGGAGAAACACCATATATTTT
abundance: -; d_gene: -; j_gene: TRBJ2-7; v_gene: TRBV5-5; CDR3aa: CASSFIPKHYEQYF; CDR3nt: TGTGCCAGCAGCTTTATCCCCAAGCACTACGAGCAGTACTTC
abundance: once; d_gene: TRBD2; j_gene: TRBJ2-1; v_gene: TRBV7-9; CDR3aa: CSSSLSGGYNEQFF; CDR3nt: TGTTCCAGCAGCCTTAGCGGGGGTTACAATGAGCAGTTCTTC
abundance: -; d_gene: TRBD1; j_gene: TRBJ2-7; v_gene: TRBV19; CDR3aa: CASSTLTGCEQYF; CDR3nt: TGTGCCAGTAGTACGCTGACAGGGTGCGAGCAGTACTTC
abundance: -; d_gene: -; j_gene: TRBJ2-7; v_gene: TRBV27; CDR3aa: CASSPLQGYEQYF; CDR3nt: TGTGCCAGCAGTCCACTGCAGGGCTACGAGCAGTACTTC
abundance: -; d_gene: -; j_gene: TRBJ1-1; v_gene: TRBV5-1; CDR3aa: CASSPLQDRNTEAFF; CDR3nt: TGCGCCAGCAGCCCACTACAGGACCGAAACACTGAAGCTTTCTTT
abundance: -; d_gene: -; j_gene: TRBJ1-1; v_gene: TRBV7-9; CDR3aa: CASRSSGGRDNTEAFF; CDR3nt: TGTGCCAGCAGGTCTAGCGGGGGCCGAGATAACACTGAAGCTTTCTTT
abundance: -; d_gene: TRBD1; j_gene: TRBJ2-3; v_gene: TRBV19; CDR3aa: CASSTGTGRGYF; CDR3nt: TGTGCCAGTAGTACCGGGACAGGGCGCGGGTATTTT
abundance: -; d_gene: -; j_gene: TRBJ1-1; v_gene: TRBV6-5; CDR3aa: CASSEIKNTEAFF; CDR3nt: TGTGCCAGCAGTGAGATCAAGAACACTGAAGCTTTCTTT